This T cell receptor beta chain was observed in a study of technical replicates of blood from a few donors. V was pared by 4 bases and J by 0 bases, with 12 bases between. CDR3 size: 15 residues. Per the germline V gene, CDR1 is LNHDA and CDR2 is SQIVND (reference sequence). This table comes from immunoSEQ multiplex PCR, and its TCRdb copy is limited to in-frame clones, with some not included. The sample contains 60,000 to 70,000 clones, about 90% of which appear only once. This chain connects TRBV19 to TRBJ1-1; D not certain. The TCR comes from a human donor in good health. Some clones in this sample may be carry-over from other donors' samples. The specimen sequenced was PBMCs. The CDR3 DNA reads TGTGCCAGTAGTAAGGAGGCCAGTTTGAACACTGAAGCTTTCTTT. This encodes CASSKEASLNTEAFF.